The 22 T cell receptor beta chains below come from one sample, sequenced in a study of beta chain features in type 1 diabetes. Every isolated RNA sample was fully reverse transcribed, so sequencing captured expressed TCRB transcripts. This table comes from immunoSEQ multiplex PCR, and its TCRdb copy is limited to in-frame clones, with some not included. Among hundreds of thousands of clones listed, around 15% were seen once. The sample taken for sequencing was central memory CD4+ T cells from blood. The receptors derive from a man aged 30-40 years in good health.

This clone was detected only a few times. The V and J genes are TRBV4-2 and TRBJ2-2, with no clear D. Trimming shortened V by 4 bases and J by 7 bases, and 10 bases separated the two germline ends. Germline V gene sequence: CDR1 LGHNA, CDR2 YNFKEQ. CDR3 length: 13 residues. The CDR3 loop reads CASSPLEYGELFF. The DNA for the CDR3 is TGTGCCAGCAGCCCCCTGGAGTACGGGGAGCTGTTTTTT.

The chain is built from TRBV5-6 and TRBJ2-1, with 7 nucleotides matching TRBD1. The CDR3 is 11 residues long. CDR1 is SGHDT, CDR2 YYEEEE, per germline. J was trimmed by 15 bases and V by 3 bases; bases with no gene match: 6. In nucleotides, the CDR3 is TGTGCCAGCAGCTCAGACAGGGTGGTGTTCTTC. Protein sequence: CASSSDRVVFF.

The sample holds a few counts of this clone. The CDR3 loop reads CASNRDRPGNTIYF. DNA of the CDR3: TGTGCCAGTAACCGGGACAGGCCGGGGAACACCATATATTTT. The chain combines TRBV19 with TRBJ1-3; 8 nucleotides match TRBD1. V gave up 7 bases and J gave up 7 bases; unmatched junction bases: 9. CDR1 LNHDA and CDR2 SQIVND come from the germline V gene (reference sequence). The CDR3 is 14 amino acids.

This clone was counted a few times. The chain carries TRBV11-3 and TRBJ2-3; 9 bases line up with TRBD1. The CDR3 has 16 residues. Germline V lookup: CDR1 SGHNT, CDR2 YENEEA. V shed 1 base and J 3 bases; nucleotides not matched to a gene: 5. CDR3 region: CASSLGHRGRTDTQYF. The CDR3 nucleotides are TGTGCCAGCAGCTTAGGCCACAGGGGGCGGACAGATACGCAGTATTTT.

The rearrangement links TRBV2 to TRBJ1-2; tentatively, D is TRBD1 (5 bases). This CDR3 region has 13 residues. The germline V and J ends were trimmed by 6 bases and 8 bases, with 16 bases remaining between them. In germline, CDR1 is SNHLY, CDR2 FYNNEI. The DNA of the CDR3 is TGTGCCAGCAGCGGGGGACGGACTCCGGGCTACACCTTC. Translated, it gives CASSGGRTPGYTF.

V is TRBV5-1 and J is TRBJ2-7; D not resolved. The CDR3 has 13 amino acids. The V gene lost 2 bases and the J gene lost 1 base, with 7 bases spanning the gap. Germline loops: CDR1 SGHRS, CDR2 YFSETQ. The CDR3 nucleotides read TGCGCCAGCAGCTTAAGGGTTTCCTACGAGCAGTACTTC. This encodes CASSLRVSYEQYF.

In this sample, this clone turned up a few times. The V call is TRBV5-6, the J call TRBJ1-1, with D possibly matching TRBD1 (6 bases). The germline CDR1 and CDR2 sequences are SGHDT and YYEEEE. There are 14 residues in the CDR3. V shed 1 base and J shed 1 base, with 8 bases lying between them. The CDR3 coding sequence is TGTGCCAGCAGCTTGCAGGGGACGAACACTGAAGCTTTCTTT. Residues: CASSLQGTNTEAFF. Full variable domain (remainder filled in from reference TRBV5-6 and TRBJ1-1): DAGVTQSPTHLIKTRGQQVTLRCSPKSGHDTVSWYQQALGQGPQFIFQYYEEEERQRGNFPDRFSGHQFPNYSSELNVNALLLGDSALYLCASSLQGTNTEAFFGQGTRLTVV.

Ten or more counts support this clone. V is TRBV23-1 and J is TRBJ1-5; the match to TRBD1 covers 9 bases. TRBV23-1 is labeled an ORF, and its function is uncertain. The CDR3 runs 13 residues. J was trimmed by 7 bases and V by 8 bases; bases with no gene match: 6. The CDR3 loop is CASGNRGRQPQHF. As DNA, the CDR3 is TGCGCCAGCGGCAACAGGGGGCGACAGCCCCAGCATTTT.

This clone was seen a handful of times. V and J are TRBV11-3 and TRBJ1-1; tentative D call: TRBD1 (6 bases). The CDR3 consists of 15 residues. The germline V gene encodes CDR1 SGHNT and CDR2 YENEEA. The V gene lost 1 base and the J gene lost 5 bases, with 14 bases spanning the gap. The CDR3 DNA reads TGTGCCAGCAGCTTAGCGCGAACAGGGCGGACTGAAGCTTTCTTT. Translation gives CASSLARTGRTEAFF.

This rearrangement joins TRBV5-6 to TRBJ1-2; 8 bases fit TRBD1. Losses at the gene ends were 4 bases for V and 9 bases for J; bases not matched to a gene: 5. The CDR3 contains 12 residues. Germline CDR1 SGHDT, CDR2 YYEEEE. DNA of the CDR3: TGTGCCAGCAGCCTAGACAGGGGAAGCTACACCTTC. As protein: CASSLDRGSYTF.

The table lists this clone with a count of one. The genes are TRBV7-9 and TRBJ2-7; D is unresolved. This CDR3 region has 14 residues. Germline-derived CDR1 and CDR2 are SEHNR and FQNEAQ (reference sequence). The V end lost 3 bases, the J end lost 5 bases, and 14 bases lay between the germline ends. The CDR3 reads CASSLTAQVNEQYF. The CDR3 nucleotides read TGTGCCAGCAGCTTGACGGCGCAAGTGAACGAGCAGTACTTC. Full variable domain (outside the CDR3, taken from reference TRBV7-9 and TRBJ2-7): DTGVSQNPRHKITKRGQNVTFRCDPISEHNRLYWYRQTLGQGPEFLTYFQNEAQLEKSRLLSDRFSAERPKGSFSTLEIQRTEQGDSAMYLCASSLTAQVNEQYFGPGTRLTVT.

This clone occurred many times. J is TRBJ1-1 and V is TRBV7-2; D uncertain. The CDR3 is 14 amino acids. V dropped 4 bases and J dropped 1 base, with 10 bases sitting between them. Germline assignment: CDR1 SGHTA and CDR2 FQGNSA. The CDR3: CASSSKLGNTEAFF. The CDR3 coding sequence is TGTGCCAGCAGCTCCAAACTGGGGAACACTGAAGCTTTCTTT.

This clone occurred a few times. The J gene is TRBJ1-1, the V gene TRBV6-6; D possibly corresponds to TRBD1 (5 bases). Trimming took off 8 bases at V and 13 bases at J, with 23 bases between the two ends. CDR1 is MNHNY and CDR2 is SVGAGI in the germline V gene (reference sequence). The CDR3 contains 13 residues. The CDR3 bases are TGTGCCAGCGCCCAAGGGGCGGTCGGAAAGGTTTTCTTT. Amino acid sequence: CASAQGAVGKVFF.

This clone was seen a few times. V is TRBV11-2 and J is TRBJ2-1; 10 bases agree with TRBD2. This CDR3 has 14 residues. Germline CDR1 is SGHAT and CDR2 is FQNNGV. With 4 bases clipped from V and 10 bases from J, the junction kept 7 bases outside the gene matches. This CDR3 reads CASSYTSGENEQFF. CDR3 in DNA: TGTGCCAGCAGCTACACTAGCGGGGAGAACGAGCAGTTCTTC.

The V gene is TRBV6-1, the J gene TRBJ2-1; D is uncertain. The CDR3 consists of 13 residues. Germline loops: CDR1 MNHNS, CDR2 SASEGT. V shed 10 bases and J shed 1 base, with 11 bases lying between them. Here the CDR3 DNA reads TGTGCCACCATTGCCTGGTCCTACAATGAGCAGTTCTTC. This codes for CATIAWSYNEQFF.

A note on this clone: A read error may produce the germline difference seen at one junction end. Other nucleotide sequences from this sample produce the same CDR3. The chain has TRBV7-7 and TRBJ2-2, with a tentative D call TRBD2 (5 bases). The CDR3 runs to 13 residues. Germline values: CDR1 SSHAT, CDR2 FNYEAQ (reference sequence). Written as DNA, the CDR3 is TGTGCTAGCAGCTTAGCCGGGGCCGGGGAGCTGTTTTTT. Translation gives CASSLAGAGELFF. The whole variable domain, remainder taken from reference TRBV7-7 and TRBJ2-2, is GAGVSQSPRYKVTKRGQDVTLRCDPISSHATLYWYQQALGQGPEFLTYFNYEAQPDKSGLPSDRFSAERPEGSISTLTIQRTEQRDSAMYRCASSLAGAGELFFGEGSRLTVL.

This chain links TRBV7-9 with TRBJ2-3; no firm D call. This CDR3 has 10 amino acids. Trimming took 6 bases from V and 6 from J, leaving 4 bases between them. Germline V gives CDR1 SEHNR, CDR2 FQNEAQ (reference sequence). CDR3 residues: CASRGDTQYF. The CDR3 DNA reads TGTGCCAGCAGGGGGGATACGCAGTATTTT. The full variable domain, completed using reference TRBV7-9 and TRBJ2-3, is DTGVSQNPRHKITKRGQNVTFRCDPISEHNRLYWYRQTLGQGPEFLTYFQNEAQLEKSRLLSDRFSAERPKGSFSTLEIQRTEQGDSAMYLCASRGDTQYFGPGTRLTVL.

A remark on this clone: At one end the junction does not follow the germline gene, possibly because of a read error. The CDR3 loop is CAINEEGGTEAFF. CDR3 bases: TGTGCCATCAATGAGGAAGGGGGCACTGAAGCTTTCTTT. The rearrangement uses TRBV10-3 and TRBJ1-1, with D maybe TRBD1 (6 bases). CDR3 size: 13 residues. Looked up from germline, CDR1 is ENHRY and CDR2 is SYGVKD.

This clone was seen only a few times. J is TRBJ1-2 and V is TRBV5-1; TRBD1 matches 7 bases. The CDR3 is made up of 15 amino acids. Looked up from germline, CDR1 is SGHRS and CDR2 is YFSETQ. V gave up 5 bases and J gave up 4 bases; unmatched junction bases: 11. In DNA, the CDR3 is TGCGCCAGCAGACCGGGTTCGGGGACAGCCTATGGCTACACCTTC. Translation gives CASRPGSGTAYGYTF.

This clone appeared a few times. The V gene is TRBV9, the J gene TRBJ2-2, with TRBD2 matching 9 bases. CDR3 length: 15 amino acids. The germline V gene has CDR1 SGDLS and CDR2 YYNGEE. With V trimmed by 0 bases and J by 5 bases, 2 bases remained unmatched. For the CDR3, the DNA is TGTGCCAGCAGCGTAGCAGCGGGGGGTACCGGGGAGCTGTTTTTT. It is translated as CASSVAAGGTGELFF.

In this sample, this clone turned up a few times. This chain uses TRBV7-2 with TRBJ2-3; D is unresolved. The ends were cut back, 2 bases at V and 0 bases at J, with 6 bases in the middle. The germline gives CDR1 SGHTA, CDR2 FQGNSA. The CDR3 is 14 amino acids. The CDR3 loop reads CASSLPTSTDTQYF. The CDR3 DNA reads TGTGCCAGCAGCTTACCCACTAGCACAGATACGCAGTATTTT.

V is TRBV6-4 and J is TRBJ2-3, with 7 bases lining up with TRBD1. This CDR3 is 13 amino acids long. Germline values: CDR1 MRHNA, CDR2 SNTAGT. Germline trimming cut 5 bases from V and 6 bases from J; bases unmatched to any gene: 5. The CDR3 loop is CASSFKGADTQYF. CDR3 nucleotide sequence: TGTGCCAGCAGTTTTAAGGGGGCGGATACGCAGTATTTT.